The clone carrying this T cell receptor (beta chain) was detected many times. The CDR3 length is 15 residues. Germline V gene sequence: CDR1 SGHVS, CDR2 FQNEAQ. Trimming cost V 6 bases and J 6 bases, with 20 bases left between them. This specimen belongs to a study of T-cell reconstitution after alpha-beta-depleted transplantation in children. Unique molecular identifiers were used to barcode this TCRbeta library. TCRdb analysed the PCR reads with MiXCR anew, one entry per CDR3 protein. The sample shows some 240,000 distinct CDR3 sequences, around 13% of them seen only once. The receptor was isolated from a human donor who donated a stem cell graft to a child with acute lymphoblastic leukemia. The specimen was PBMCs from the stem cell graft donor, collected from the stem cell graft. The V and J genes are TRBV7-8 and TRBJ1-1, with D maybe TRBD1 (5 bases). CDR3 sequence (DNA): TGTGCCAGCAGGCCGAACTGGGGGACTGGGGCTGAAGCTTTCTTT. Protein: CASRPNWGTGAEAFF.